At least ten counts were recorded for the clone carrying this T cell receptor (beta chain). The antigen is not known. Germline V gene sequence: CDR1 ENHRY, CDR2 SYGVKD. This CDR3 contains 14 residues. Trimming left V 0 bases short and J 4 bases short, with 10 bases between. This entry comes from a study of T cells after yellow fever vaccination. Background on the study: Low-cell-number fractions underwent preparation using SMART-Seq v4 Ultra Low Input. Study results and limitations: Post-booster repertoires again held most primary-vaccination clones (about 95% CD4, roughly 89% CD8).

Synthesis of TCR cDNA relied on 5'RACE template switching, which attached a universal primer site and UMIs. One entry per CDR3 protein results from TCRdb running MiXCR on the 5' RACE reads. Seen here are about 110,000 distinct CDR3 sequences, 7.5% to 9.5% observed once, and the top ten hold about 25%. This sample comprised CD8+ T cells sorted from PBMCs, obtained 45 days after the yellow fever booster vaccination. The chain is built from TRBV10-3 and TRBJ2-7; D is unresolved. This receptor was obtained from a man aged 25 to 45 who received the YFV17D yellow fever vaccine. The CDR3 is CAISESSSEYEQYF. CDR3 in DNA: TGTGCCATCAGTGAGTCGAGTTCCGAATACGAGCAGTACTTC.